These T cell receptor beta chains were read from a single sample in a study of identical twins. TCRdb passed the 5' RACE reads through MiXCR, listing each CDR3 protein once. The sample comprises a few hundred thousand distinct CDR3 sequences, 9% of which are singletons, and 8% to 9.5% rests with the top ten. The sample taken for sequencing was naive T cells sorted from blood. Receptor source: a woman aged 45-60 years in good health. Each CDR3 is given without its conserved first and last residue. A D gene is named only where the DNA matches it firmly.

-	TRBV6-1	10	ASSDRQNEQF
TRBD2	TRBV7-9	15	ASSLPSGLGGTDTQY
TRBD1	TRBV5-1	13	ASSFHRGRGNEQF
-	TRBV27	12	ASSFWGEGYEQY
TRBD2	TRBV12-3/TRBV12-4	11	ASSPRGGSEQY
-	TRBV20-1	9	SASKGNEQF
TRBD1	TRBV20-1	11	SASEGTEETQY
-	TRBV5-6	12	ASSPGTDYNEQY
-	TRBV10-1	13	ASSEHQGSTDTQY
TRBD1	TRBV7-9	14	ASSPLDRRFPRQQF
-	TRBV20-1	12	SATRVVVYNEQF
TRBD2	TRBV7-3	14	ASSPMAGGSYNEQF
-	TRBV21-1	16	ASSKGGYQHQNQETQY
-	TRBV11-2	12	ASSLGTGGQPQH
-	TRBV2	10	ASSDTEYEQY
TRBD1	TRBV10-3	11	AISGGQQETQY
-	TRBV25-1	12	ATIGGATYNEQF
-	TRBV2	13	ASRSAARMNTEAF
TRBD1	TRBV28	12	ASRARDRAAEQY
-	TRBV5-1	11	ASSSKRTGELF
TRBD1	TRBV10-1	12	ASSTGQGTMQQF
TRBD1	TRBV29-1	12	SVGGQGERDEQF
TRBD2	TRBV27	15	ASSFGLAGWGNNEQF
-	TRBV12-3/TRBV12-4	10	ASSPVLEPQH
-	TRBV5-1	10	ASSLVPGELF
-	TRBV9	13	ASSVDPGGTDTQY
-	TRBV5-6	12	ASSVPSGANVLT
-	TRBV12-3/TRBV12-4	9	ASKTAHGYT
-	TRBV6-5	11	ASSPGMRQPQH
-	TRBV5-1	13	ASAEQGGLGNEQF
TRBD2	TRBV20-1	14	SASTASGTSVYEQY
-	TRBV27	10	ASSSGSGELF
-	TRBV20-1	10	SASGDTGELF
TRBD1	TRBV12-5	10	ASGWTGSEQY
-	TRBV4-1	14	ASSQAGRGSYNEQF
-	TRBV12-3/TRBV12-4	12	ASSKGFGANVLT
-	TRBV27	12	ASTIVGDTGELF
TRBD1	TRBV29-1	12	SNTGQGGTGELF
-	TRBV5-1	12	ASSLGQGGTEQY
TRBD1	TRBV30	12	AWSEGQGAEEQY
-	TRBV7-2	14	ASSLGKGSVNSPLH
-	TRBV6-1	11	ASSDAPADTQY
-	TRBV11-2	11	ASSLSFNQPQH
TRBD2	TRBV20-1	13	SALTLGTSKNEQF
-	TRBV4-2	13	ASSQDRLVNTEAF
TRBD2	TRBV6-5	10	ASSPGGYTQY
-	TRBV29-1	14	SVDSSRTTVEDEQF
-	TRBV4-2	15	ASSRGGATRSSYEQY
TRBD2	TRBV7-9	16	ASSPPGLADLNTGELF
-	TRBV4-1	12	ASSQGWGAEAQY
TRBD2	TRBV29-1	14	SVERREQFYTGELF
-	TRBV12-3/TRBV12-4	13	ASSLGTAPYNEQF
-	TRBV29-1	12	SVDGSTPGNTIY
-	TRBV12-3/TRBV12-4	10	ASTRWGSEQF
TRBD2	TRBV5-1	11	ASTSGGLYEQY